This entry concerns a single T cell receptor (beta chain). Its antigen is still unknown. The data are from a study of T cell responses to AZD1222 COVID-19 vaccine. Study-level points and caveats: Repertoire collection took place solely once the T cell response had peaked.

Germline-derived CDR1 and CDR2 are KGHSY and FQNENV. There are 13 residues in the CDR3. V dropped 3 bases and J dropped 9 bases, with 12 bases sitting between them. Sequencing was performed with immunoSEQ multiplex PCR; in TCRdb, only in-frame clones are kept and a portion is missing. The sample has around 150,000 clones, 84% seen once. Sample: peripheral blood, taken on day 0 of AZD1222 vaccination. This TCR was sampled from an adult in good health. V gene TRBV16 combines with J gene TRBJ1-5, with D unclear. CDR3 coding DNA: TGTGCCAGCAGCCAGCAGTCTCTCCCGCCCCAGCATTTT. Amino acids: CASSQQSLPPQHF.